The next 30 T cell receptor beta chains were all read from a single sample in a study of identical twins listed by TCRdb under 2016. Library prep was done by 5' RACE. Reads for this sample came from an Illumina HiSeq 2000. TCRdb trimmed the raw reads at Q25, called clones with MiXCR and kept productive beta chains. Every CDR3 protein is listed once, alongside the most common genes and DNA of its rows. This sample gives about 890,000 distinct CDR3 sequences in total; approximately 13% of them show up just once. The ten top clones hold around 1.5% of the sample. The same sample was also used in a study of yellow fever vaccine responses in identical twins.

The material sequenced was PBMCs. The origin of the receptors is a woman between 18 and 30 years old in good health.

This rearrangement joins TRBV20-1 to TRBJ2-1, with TRBD2 identical over 11 bases. The CDR3 length is 14 residues. V shed 1 base and J 8 bases; nucleotides not matched to a gene: 4. CDR1 is DFQATT and CDR2 is SNEGSKA in the germline V gene (reference sequence). The CDR3 DNA sequence: TGCAGTGCTAGAGCCACGACTAGCGGGGATGAGCAGTTCTTC. Protein: CSARATTSGDEQFF.

This clonotype was picked up a small number of times. The chain's CDR3 is CASSGGGHNTGELFF. CDR3 DNA: TGCGCCAGCAGCGGTGGGGGACACAACACCGGGGAGCTGTTTTTT. This rearrangement joins TRBV5-1 to TRBJ2-2, with D perhaps TRBD1 (6 bases). Germline CDR1 SGHRS, CDR2 YFSETQ. This CDR3 region has 15 residues. Trimming took off 4 bases at V and 2 bases at J, with 12 bases between the two ends.

The chain employs TRBV7-8 and TRBJ2-3; 8 bases agree with TRBD1. The V gene's germline CDR1 is SGHVS and CDR2 FQNEAQ. Losses at the gene ends were 5 bases for V and 7 bases for J; bases not matched to a gene: 14. CDR3 length: 16 amino acids. The CDR3 loop is CASSHPPGQALNTQYF. CDR3 DNA: TGTGCCAGCAGCCACCCACCGGGACAGGCCTTGAATACGCAGTATTTT.

V and J are TRBV5-1 and TRBJ1-5; TRBD1 aligns across 7 bases. CDR1 SGHRS and CDR2 YFSETQ come from the germline V gene. This CDR3 comprises 15 residues. The V gene end was trimmed by 1 base and the J gene end by 4 bases; junction bases not matched to a gene: 5. CDR3 bases: TGCGCCAGCAGCTTGTCTACAGGGGTTAATCAGCCCCAGCATTTT. This translates into CASSLSTGVNQPQHF.

The chain couples TRBV6-5 to TRBJ1-4; a possible D gene is TRBD1 (5 bases). The CDR3 length is 17 residues. The V and J ends lost 4 bases and 2 bases respectively, with 17 bases between them. Germline V gene lookup returns CDR1 MNHEY and CDR2 SVGAGI. CDR3 protein: CASSSGLGVATNEKLFF. Written as DNA, the CDR3 is TGTGCCAGCAGTTCAGGGCTCGGCGTGGCGACTAATGAAAAACTGTTTTTT.

This clonotype has just a few counts. The chain recombines TRBV11-2 with TRBJ2-3; a possible D gene is TRBD1 (5 bases). Germline V lookup: CDR1 SGHAT, CDR2 FQNNGV. The V end lost 7 bases, the J end lost 2 bases, and 13 bases lay between the germline ends. The CDR3 runs to 14 residues. This chain's CDR3 is CASTLAGITDTQYF. The CDR3, as DNA: TGTGCCAGCACCTTGGCAGGGATCACAGATACGCAGTATTTT.

The V gene is TRBV3-1, the J gene TRBJ2-1, with 7 nucleotides matching TRBD2. The CDR3 contains 18 residues. Germline values: CDR1 LGHDT, CDR2 YNNKEL (reference sequence). V dropped 2 bases and J dropped 7; count of bases not matched to a gene: 17. CDR3 region: CASSQSRIYGSGLNEQFF. In DNA form, the CDR3 reads TGTGCCAGCAGCCAAAGTAGAATTTATGGTAGCGGGCTTAATGAGCAGTTCTTC.

This clonotype was observed a handful of times. The chain uses TRBV2 and TRBJ2-1; tentative D call: TRBD2 (5 bases). Trimming pared 2 bases from V and 0 bases from J, leaving 11 bases between. Germline V lookup: CDR1 SNHLY, CDR2 FYNNEI. CDR3 length: 16 amino acids. The CDR3 loop is CASSESSLSSYNEQFF. The CDR3 DNA follows: TGTGCCAGCAGTGAATCTAGCTTGAGCTCCTACAATGAGCAGTTCTTC. Supplemented by reference TRBV2 and TRBJ2-1, the full variable domain reads EPEVTQTPSHQVTQMGQEVILRCVPISNHLYFYWYRQILGQKVEFLVSFYNNEISEKSEIFDDQFSVERPDGSNFTLKIRSTKLEDSAMYFCASSESSLSSYNEQFFGPGTRLTVL.

The V call is TRBV12-3 or TRBV12-4, the J call TRBJ1-1, with D possibly being TRBD1 (5 bases). This CDR3 region has 13 residues. The V end lost 7 bases, the J end lost 1 base, and 10 bases lay between the germline ends. The CDR3 loop reads CASTRRANTEAFF. CDR3 nucleotides: TGTGCCAGCACCCGCAGGGCGAACACTGAAGCTTTCTTT.

The CDR3 sequence: CASSLYTGPAETQYF. The CDR3 DNA is TGTGCCAGCAGCTTATATACAGGCCCGGCTGAGACCCAGTACTTC. The chain links TRBV11-2 to TRBJ2-5, with D tentatively TRBD1 (5 bases). The CDR3 loop spans 15 amino acids. Germline CDR1 and CDR2: SGHAT and FQNNGV. V dropped 2 bases and J dropped 5 bases, with 15 bases sitting between them.

V usage is TRBV28 and J usage is TRBJ2-7; the match to TRBD1 covers 9 bases. This CDR3 has 15 amino acids. Germline V gene lookup returns CDR1 MDHEN and CDR2 SYDVKM. V gave up 1 base and J gave up 4 bases; unmatched junction bases: 5. CDR3 DNA sequence: TGTGCCAGCAGTTTATCCCCGGGACAGGGTTACGAGCAGTACTTC. It encodes CASSLSPGQGYEQYF.

This clonotype was counted between two and nine times. This sequence joins TRBV12-3 or TRBV12-4 and TRBJ2-5; 10 positions match TRBD2. This CDR3 region has 16 residues. Germline trimming cut 7 bases from V and 2 bases from J; bases unmatched to any gene: 10. The CDR3 is CASTEGASGGQETQYF. CDR3 nucleotide sequence: TGTGCCAGCACCGAGGGGGCTAGCGGGGGACAAGAGACCCAGTACTTC.

The sample holds a few counts of this clonotype. This chain uses TRBV12-3 or TRBV12-4 with TRBJ2-1; tentative D call: TRBD2 (5 bases). CDR3 size: 15 residues. V gave up 2 bases and J gave up 10 bases, with 18 bases separating them. This CDR3 reads CASSLTSGPRGEQFF. The CDR3 region has the DNA TGTGCCAGCAGTTTAACGAGCGGACCCCGAGGCGAGCAGTTCTTC.

The V and J genes are TRBV18 and TRBJ2-2; possibly TRBD1 for D (6 bases). CDR1 is KGHSH, CDR2 LQKENI, per germline. Trimming cost V 3 bases and J 5 bases, with 19 bases left between them. The CDR3 totals 17 residues. CDR3: CASSPRQVQGETGELFF. The CDR3 DNA follows: TGTGCCAGCTCACCCCGACAGGTCCAGGGTGAAACCGGGGAGCTGTTTTTT.

This clonotype was detected only a few times. The V call is TRBV20-1, the J call TRBJ2-1; D gene ambiguous. V was pared by 3 bases and J by 6 bases, with 12 bases between. Germline CDR1 and CDR2: DFQATT and SNEGSKA (reference sequence). CDR3 length: 13 amino acids. The CDR3 loop reads CSASLRSTNEQFF. The DNA of the CDR3 is TGCAGTGCTAGCCTCCGGTCCACCAATGAGCAGTTCTTC.

The chain uses TRBV10-3 and TRBJ2-1, with D unresolved. Trimming pared 0 bases from V and 10 bases from J, leaving 10 bases between. The CDR3 loop spans 13 amino acids. Germline V gene lookup returns CDR1 ENHRY and CDR2 SYGVKD. For the CDR3, the DNA is TGTGCCATCAGTGAGTCGAGTCCCCAGGAGCAGTTCTTC. Its translation is CAISESSPQEQFF.

This clonotype was recorded a few times. This rearrangement joins TRBV6-2 or TRBV6-3 to TRBJ2-7; D may be TRBD1 or TRBD2 (5 bases each). The germline V gene encodes CDR1 MNHEY and CDR2 SVGEGT. This CDR3 has 15 residues. Between the trimmed V and J ends, which lost 6 bases and 3 bases, there was a span of 18 bases. The DNA for the CDR3 is TGTGCCAGCAGGCGCCCCTCCGGGGCCATCTACGAGCAGTACTTC. This encodes CASRRPSGAIYEQYF.

This clonotype was recorded at least ten times. The chain joins TRBV28 to TRBJ1-1; D uncertain. This CDR3 is 15 amino acids long. The germline V and J ends were trimmed by 6 bases and 0 bases, with 14 bases remaining between them. The germline CDR1 and CDR2 sequences are MDHEN and SYDVKM. The CDR3 nucleotides read TGTGCCAGCAGCCGACGACAAGCCTTGAACACTGAAGCTTTCTTT. It codes for CASSRRQALNTEAFF.

This clonotype was detected many times. The rearrangement links TRBV24-1 to TRBJ2-1, with D possibly matching TRBD1 (6 bases). Germline loops: CDR1 KGHDR, CDR2 SFDVKD. Trimming stripped 9 bases from V and 5 bases from J, with 19 bases between. This CDR3 is 15 amino acids long. The CDR3 DNA sequence: TGTGCCACCTCCCTCTCGAGGGGGAACAACAATGAGCAGTTCTTC. Translated, it gives CATSLSRGNNNEQFF.

The chain joins TRBV5-1 to TRBJ2-3; possibly TRBD2 for D (6 bases). This CDR3 spans 16 amino acids. V dropped 0 bases and J dropped 0 bases, with 11 bases sitting between them. Germline CDR1 and CDR2: SGHRS and YFSETQ. The chain's CDR3 is CASSLVRTTSTDTQYF. The DNA for the CDR3 is TGCGCCAGCAGCTTGGTACGGACTACTAGCACAGATACGCAGTATTTT.

This clonotype came up many times. V gene TRBV4-1 combines with J gene TRBJ2-1; TRBD2 is a possible D gene (6 bases). This CDR3 is 15 amino acids long. Trimming took off 3 bases at V and 7 bases at J, with 16 bases between the two ends. Germline V lookup: CDR1 MGHRA, CDR2 YSYEKL. The CDR3 loop is CASSHPGGPSNEQFF. CDR3 bases: TGCGCCAGCAGCCACCCCGGGGGACCTTCAAATGAGCAGTTCTTC.

In its sample, this clonotype was seen once. This rearrangement joins TRBV20-1 to TRBJ2-3; D gene ambiguous. CDR1 is DFQATT and CDR2 is SNEGSKA in the germline V gene (reference sequence). The CDR3 sequence is 15 residues long. Deletions cut 0 bases from V and 1 base from J, with 11 bases between. Here the CDR3 DNA reads TGCAGTGCTAGAGATCAAGGTTGGGGCACAGATACGCAGTATTTT. Translated, it gives CSARDQGWGTDTQYF.

This clonotype was observed at least ten times. The chain links TRBV4-1 to TRBJ2-3; TRBD2 matches 9 bases. Germline CDR1 is MGHRA and CDR2 is YSYEKL. This CDR3 is built from 14 residues. The V segment lost 7 bases and the J segment 5 bases; nucleotides outside the gene matches: 7. The CDR3 nucleotides read TGCGCCAGCATCGAGCGGGAGGTAGTAGATACGCAGTATTTT. Translated: CASIEREVVDTQYF.

This chain joins TRBV20-1 and TRBJ2-6, with unresolved D. V dropped 6 bases and J dropped 1 base, with 13 bases sitting between them. This CDR3 is 15 amino acids long. The V gene's germline CDR1 is DFQATT and CDR2 SNEGSKA (reference sequence). CDR3 sequence: CSAPAIQSGANVLTF. CDR3 DNA: TGCAGTGCCCCCGCGATCCAGTCTGGGGCCAACGTCCTGACTTTC.

Only a few counts were recorded for this clonotype. The chain couples TRBV6-1 to TRBJ2-6; 12 nucleotides match TRBD2. The V segment lost 10 bases and the J segment 0 bases; nucleotides outside the gene matches: 4. The V gene's germline CDR1 is MNHNS and CDR2 SASEGT. The CDR3 sequence is 16 residues long. The DNA of the CDR3 is TGTGCCACCACTAGCGGGGGGAGCTCTGGGGCCAACGTCCTGACTTTC. Protein sequence: CATTSGGSSGANVLTF.

The table lists this clonotype with a few counts. The rearrangement links TRBV12-3 or TRBV12-4 to TRBJ2-5; D gene ambiguous. Trimming shortened V by 8 bases and J by 4 bases, and 11 bases separated the two germline ends. The CDR3 has 12 residues. The CDR3 nucleotides are TGTGCCAGCGGCCCCCTACCAGAGACCCAGTACTTC. Translated, it gives CASGPLPETQYF.

J is TRBJ1-2 and V is TRBV12-3 or TRBV12-4; D gene ambiguous. The V gene lost 1 base and the J gene lost 7 bases, with 13 bases spanning the gap. The CDR3 consists of 14 residues. Here the CDR3 DNA reads TGTGCCAGCAGTTTAGTTCACGAGTTGGGTGGCTACACCTTC. Amino acids: CASSLVHELGGYTF.

This clonotype was seen more than once but under ten times. V gene TRBV11-1 combines with J gene TRBJ2-7; possibly TRBD2 for D (5 bases). Germline-derived CDR1 and CDR2 are SGHAT and FQDESV (reference sequence). This CDR3 region has 12 residues. Trimming pared 2 bases from V and 8 bases from J, leaving 10 bases between. CDR3 DNA: TGTGCCAGCAGCTTATACGGGGATCAGCAGTACTTC. It is translated as CASSLYGDQQYF.

The J gene is TRBJ2-5, the V gene TRBV4-1; the D is unclear. This CDR3 contains 15 residues. Germline loops: CDR1 MGHRA, CDR2 YSYEKL. The V gene lost 0 bases and the J gene lost 4 bases, with 12 bases spanning the gap. The DNA for the CDR3 is TGCGCCAGCAGCCAAGATTGGTCGCTCAGAGAGACCCAGTACTTC. The encoded protein is CASSQDWSLRETQYF.

The gene calls are TRBV20-1 and TRBJ1-2; tentative D call: TRBD1 (6 bases). The germline V and J ends were trimmed by 7 bases and 5 bases, with 23 bases remaining between them. Germline CDR1 reads DFQATT; CDR2 reads SNEGSKA (reference sequence). The CDR3 totals 15 residues. In DNA form, the CDR3 reads TGCAGTGTCCCCGACGGGGGGGCGATCTCGTATGGCTACACCTTC. Translation gives CSVPDGGAISYGYTF.